One and the same sample provided the 6 T cell receptor beta chains below, sequenced in a study of blood T cell repertoires in COVID-19. Here immunoSEQ multiplex PCR was the method, and the copy in TCRdb shows in-frame clones only, minus some. Among about 350,000 clones listed, approximately 89% were seen once. Sequencing was performed on peripheral blood. Source of these receptors: a woman aged 60 to 75 with COVID-19, enrolled during active disease.

The V and J genes are TRBV6-5 and TRBJ1-1, with no clear D. V was trimmed by 3 bases and J by 5 bases, leaving 10 bases between them. CDR1 and CDR2 (germline): MNHEY, SVGAGI. CDR3 length: 13 amino acids. The CDR3 is CASSYARGTEAFF. In DNA form, the CDR3 reads TGTGCCAGCAGTTATGCTCGAGGGACTGAAGCTTTCTTT.

The table lists this clone with a count of one. This rearrangement joins TRBV6-5 to TRBJ1-5, with 7 bases that match TRBD1. The germline CDR1 and CDR2 sequences are MNHEY and SVGAGI. J gave up 5 bases and V 2 bases, and 3 bases lay outside the gene matches. This CDR3 comprises 14 residues. DNA of the CDR3: TGTGCCAGCAGTTACCAGGGGGGTTATCAGCCCCAGCATTTT. Protein sequence: CASSYQGGYQPQHF.

This clone has just one count. The chain joins TRBV6-6 to TRBJ1-2, with 9 nucleotides matching TRBD1. Trimming took 8 bases from V and 5 from J; bases not matched to a gene: 15. Germline CDR1 is MNHNY and CDR2 is SVGAGI (reference sequence). The CDR3 extends over 16 amino acids. The CDR3 DNA follows: TGTGCCAGCGCACCCTCCGCCGGGACAGGGTTTTATGGCTACACCTTC. Amino acid sequence: CASAPSAGTGFYGYTF.

J is TRBJ1-1 and V is TRBV5-6, with 8 bases lining up with TRBD1. Germline-derived CDR1 and CDR2 are SGHDT and YYEEEE. CDR3 length: 14 residues. V was clipped by 3 bases and J by 0 bases; unmatched bases: 1. In nucleotides, the CDR3 is TGTGCCAGCAGCTGGGGACAGGTGAACACTGAAGCTTTCTTT. Its protein product is CASSWGQVNTEAFF. Based on the CDR3 plus reference TRBV5-6 and TRBJ1-1, the full variable domain is DAGVTQSPTHLIKTRGQQVTLRCSPKSGHDTVSWYQQALGQGPQFIFQYYEEEERQRGNFPDRFSGHQFPNYSSELNVNALLLGDSALYLCASSWGQVNTEAFFGQGTRLTVV.

V and J are TRBV5-4 and TRBJ2-5; 9 bases agree with TRBD1. The V segment lost 4 bases and the J segment 4 bases; nucleotides outside the gene matches: 5. The germline gives CDR1 SGHNT, CDR2 YYREEE (reference sequence). The CDR3 contains 14 residues. Here the CDR3 reads CASSPGQGRETQYF. CDR3 sequence (DNA): TGTGCCAGCAGCCCGGGACAGGGAAGAGAGACCCAGTACTTC.

The chain joins TRBV5-1 to TRBJ2-5; TRBD1 matches at 11 bases. Unmatched junction bases numbered 8, after V lost 3 bases and J lost 4 bases. Germline V CDR1 and CDR2: SGHRS, YFSETQ. This CDR3 has 16 residues. As DNA, the CDR3 is TGCGCCAGCAGCTCGTCCGGGACAGGGGGGCGAGAGACCCAGTACTTC. Translation: CASSSSGTGGRETQYF.